The 24 T cell receptor beta chains below were found in one sample sequenced in a study of identical twins. TCRdb used MiXCR to reprocess the 5' RACE reads, holding one entry per CDR3 protein. The top ten clones hold 2.5% to 3.5% of a sample with 400,000 to 550,000 distinct CDR3 sequences, roughly 26% of them seen once. These same data were also listed under a study on T cells expressing NK-cell markers.

Sequenced material: CD4+ T cells sorted from blood. Receptor source: a woman younger than 30 in good health.

This chain uses TRBV20-1 with TRBJ2-3; TRBD2 aligns across 8 bases. This CDR3 is built from 14 residues. J lost 0 bases, V lost 5 bases, and 4 bases had no gene match. Germline-derived CDR1 and CDR2 are DFQATT and SNEGSKA (reference sequence). CDR3 amino acids: CSAVAGPSTDTQYF. CDR3 nucleotides: TGCAGTGCTGTAGCGGGGCCTAGCACAGATACGCAGTATTTT.

The table lists this clonotype with a few counts. V usage is TRBV5-1 and J usage is TRBJ1-3, with D possibly TRBD1 on 6 matching bases. The CDR3 has 15 amino acids. CDR1 is SGHRS, CDR2 YFSETQ, per germline. Trimming took 0 bases from V and 4 from J, leaving 11 bases between them. In DNA, the CDR3 is TGCGCCAGCAGCTTGGGACAGGTGGGGGGAAACACCATATATTTT. Translated, it gives CASSLGQVGGNTIYF.

A few counts support this clonotype. V gene TRBV6-1 combines with J gene TRBJ1-6; D gene unclear. This CDR3 spans 18 amino acids. CDR1 and CDR2 (germline): MNHNS, SASEGT. The germline V and J ends were trimmed by 6 bases and 0 bases, with 18 bases remaining between them. This chain's CDR3 is CASSPQDYSSSYNSPLHF. In nucleotides, the CDR3 is TGTGCCAGCAGCCCGCAAGATTATTCGAGCTCCTATAATTCACCCCTCCACTTT.

The chain combines TRBV5-4 with TRBJ2-1, with 9 positions matching TRBD2. With V trimmed by 4 bases and J by 5 bases, 4 bases remained unmatched. CDR3 size: 14 residues. Germline V gene data show CDR1 as SGHNT and CDR2 as YYREEE (reference sequence). CDR3 in DNA: TGTGCCAGCAGCAGAGGCGGGAGGGACAATGAGCAGTTCTTC. The encoded protein is CASSRGGRDNEQFF.

This clonotype has only a few counts. This chain uses TRBV20-1 with TRBJ2-3, with D uncertain. This CDR3 spans 12 amino acids. V gave up 6 bases and J gave up 4 bases, with 11 bases separating them. The germline CDR1 and CDR2 sequences are DFQATT and SNEGSKA (reference sequence). As DNA, the CDR3 is TGCAGTGCCTCCCGGGCCGCAGATACGCAGTATTTT. Encoded protein: CSASRAADTQYF.

V is TRBV15 and J is TRBJ1-1; D possibly corresponds to TRBD1 (5 bases). CDR1 and CDR2 (germline): LNHNV, YYDKDF (reference sequence). This CDR3 is built from 13 residues. V was clipped by 1 base and J by 6 bases, with 9 bases between them. The CDR3 DNA reads TGTGCCACCAGCAGAGTACCGGGGGCTGAAGCTTTCTTT. Its translation: CATSRVPGAEAFF.

The chain combines TRBV24-1 with TRBJ2-1; the match to TRBD2 covers 14 bases. This CDR3 is built from 16 residues. Germline V gene data show CDR1 as KGHDR and CDR2 as SFDVKD. V shed 4 bases, J shed 10 bases, and the junction held 8 bases outside the gene matches. The CDR3 DNA is TGTGCCACCAGTGAACCCGGGACTAGCGGGAGTGACGAGCAGTTCTTC. It yields the protein CATSEPGTSGSDEQFF.

This clonotype was counted between two and nine times. This sequence joins TRBV20-1 and TRBJ2-1; D call uncertain. The length of the CDR3 is 13 residues. Germline CDR1 reads DFQATT; CDR2 reads SNEGSKA (reference sequence). Trimming removed 6 bases at V and 2 bases at J, with 11 bases between. CDR3 loop: CSANSPTYNEQFF. CDR3 nucleotides: TGCAGTGCAAATAGCCCAACCTACAATGAGCAGTTCTTC.

The chain couples TRBV5-1 to TRBJ2-5; D might be TRBD2 (6 bases). The CDR3 has 13 residues. The germline V gene encodes CDR1 SGHRS and CDR2 YFSETQ. With 4 bases removed from V and 1 base from J, the gap between germline ends came to 8 bases. Written as DNA, the CDR3 is TGCGCCAGCAGCGGGGGGACCCAAGAGACCCAGTACTTC. Protein sequence: CASSGGTQETQYF.

The chain recombines TRBV7-9 with TRBJ1-4, with D uncertain. CDR1 is SEHNR, CDR2 FQNEAQ, per germline (reference sequence). V was pared by 3 bases and J by 1 base, with 9 bases between. CDR3 length: 15 residues. CDR3 in amino acids: CASSFEGQTNEKLFF. The CDR3 region has the DNA TGTGCCAGCAGCTTTGAAGGGCAAACTAATGAAAAACTGTTTTTT.

The CDR3 DNA is TGTGCCAGCAGTTTCGTCAGGACGGGTAACACTGAAGCTTTCTTT. It translates to CASSFVRTGNTEAFF. V is TRBV6-5 and J is TRBJ1-1; D ambiguous. The CDR3 runs 15 residues. Germline CDR1 and CDR2: MNHEY and SVGAGI. Trimming stripped 4 bases from V and 2 bases from J, with 14 bases between.

The genes are TRBV7-2 and TRBJ1-3; possibly TRBD1 for D (6 bases). Germline V lookup: CDR1 SGHTA, CDR2 FQGNSA. V was clipped by 3 bases and J by 2 bases, with 11 bases between them. The CDR3 runs to 15 residues. As DNA, the CDR3 is TGTGCCAGCAGCTTGGTCGGGGGCCCTGGAAACACCATATATTTT. Translation: CASSLVGGPGNTIYF. Variable domain in full (rest from reference TRBV7-2 and TRBJ1-3): GAGVSQSPSNKVTEKGKDVELRCDPISGHTALYWYRQSLGQGLEFLIYFQGNSAPDKSGLPSDRFSAERTGGSVSTLTIQRTQQEDSAVYLCASSLVGGPGNTIYFGEGSWLTVV.

This chain uses TRBV6-5 with TRBJ2-3; D possibly corresponds to TRBD2 (6 bases). The length of the CDR3 is 18 residues. Trimming shortened V by 0 bases and J by 0 bases, and 16 bases separated the two germline ends. Germline CDR1 MNHEY, CDR2 SVGAGI. DNA of the CDR3: TGTGCCAGCAGTTACTCGATGGGGGGATCTCCTAGCACAGATACGCAGTATTTT. This gives the protein CASSYSMGGSPSTDTQYF.

V usage is TRBV7-6 and J usage is TRBJ1-1; D is uncertain. The CDR3 consists of 15 residues. The germline gives CDR1 SGHVS, CDR2 FNYEAQ. Trimming took off 5 bases at V and 1 base at J, with 14 bases between the two ends. In nucleotides, the CDR3 is TGTGCCAGCAGCCCGGCCCCCTATAAGAACACTGAAGCTTTCTTT. This translates into CASSPAPYKNTEAFF. The complete variable domain, with remaining parts taken from reference TRBV7-6 and TRBJ1-1, reads GAGVSQSPRYKVTKRGQDVALRCDPISGHVSLYWYRQALGQGPEFLTYFNYEAQQDKSGLPNDRFSAERPEGSISTLTIQRTEQRDSAMYRCASSPAPYKNTEAFFGQGTRLTVV.

This clonotype was seen a few times. The rearrangement links TRBV4-2 to TRBJ2-1; a possible D gene is TRBD1 (5 bases). The germline V gene has CDR1 LGHNA and CDR2 YNFKEQ. V lost 0 bases to trimming and J lost 3 bases, with 9 bases between them. The CDR3 extends over 15 amino acids. The CDR3 region has the DNA TGTGCCAGCAGCCAAGATCTAGGGGACTACAATGAGCAGTTCTTC. Its protein product is CASSQDLGDYNEQFF.

The rearrangement joins TRBV21-1 to TRBJ1-1; the D call of TRBD1 is as the table states it, not checked on the DNA. TRBV21-1 is annotated as a pseudogene. CDR3 length equals 16 residues. The CDR3 loop reads CASSPQGGGVNTEAFF. The CDR3 DNA reads as TGTGCCAGCAGCCCCCAGGGAGGCGGGGTGAACACTGAAGCTTTCTTT.

The chain carries TRBV21-1 and TRBJ1-2; the tabulated D call, TRBD1, remains unverified against the DNA. TRBV21-1 represents a pseudogene. This CDR3 spans 14 amino acids. The chain's CDR3 is CASSKRDAVGGYTF. The CDR3 DNA reads TGTGCCAGCAGCAAAAGGGACGCGGTCGGTGGCTACACCTTC.

The table lists this clonotype with a few counts. The chain links TRBV12-3 or TRBV12-4 to TRBJ2-1; 8 bases are shared with TRBD2. This CDR3 has 17 amino acids. J was trimmed by 2 bases and V by 3 bases; bases with no gene match: 9. DNA for the CDR3: TGTGCCAGCAGTTTCCGAACCACTAGCGGAGCCTACAATGAGCAGTTCTTC. This encodes CASSFRTTSGAYNEQFF.

This sequence joins TRBV12-3 or TRBV12-4 and TRBJ1-1, with 7 bases fitting TRBD1. The CDR3 contains 17 residues. After removal of 6 bases from V and 5 bases from J, the junction contained 18 bases not matched to a gene. The CDR3 region has the DNA TGTGCCAGCAGCGACAACCCCCTTTTCAGGGGGGGGACTGAAGCTTTCTTT. Translating it yields CASSDNPLFRGGTEAFF.

This clonotype showed up just once. CDR3 loop: CASSSAPAMVETQYF. The CDR3 bases are TGTGCCAGCAGCTCAGCACCCGCCATGGTGGAGACCCAGTACTTC. The genes are TRBV7-3 and TRBJ2-5, with D hard to call. This CDR3 is built from 15 residues. V lost 4 bases and J 5 bases, leaving 17 bases between the germline ends. From germline, CDR1 is SGHTA and CDR2 FQGTGA.

The chain recombines TRBV11-2 with TRBJ2-3; 9 bases align to TRBD2. V lost 4 bases, J lost 5 bases, and 7 bases stayed unmatched. Germline CDR1 reads SGHAT; CDR2 reads FQNNGV. The CDR3 is 15 residues long. CDR3 nucleotides: TGTGCCAGCAGCTCGAGCGGGGGGTTGGGAGATACGCAGTATTTT. Its protein is CASSSSGGLGDTQYF. The variable domain in full, completed from reference TRBV11-2 and TRBJ2-3, reads EAGVAQSPRYKIIEKRQSVAFWCNPISGHATLYWYQQILGQGPKLLIQFQNNGVVDDSQLPKDRFSAERLKGVDSTLKIQPAKLEDSAVYLCASSSSGGLGDTQYFGPGTRLTVL.

The V call is TRBV4-1, the J call TRBJ2-3; D is unclear. V gave up 5 bases and J gave up 4 bases, with 13 bases separating them. The CDR3 sequence is 14 residues long. In germline, CDR1 is MGHRA, CDR2 YSYEKL. The CDR3, as DNA: TGCGCCAGCAGCACTTGGAAGGATCCAGATACGCAGTATTTT. It specifies CASSTWKDPDTQYF.

V and J are TRBV5-1 and TRBJ2-5; D is unresolved. Germline V gene sequence: CDR1 SGHRS, CDR2 YFSETQ. Trimming removed 0 bases from V and 4 bases from J, with 16 bases in between. This CDR3 is built from 16 residues. The CDR3 region has the DNA TGCGCCAGCAGCTTGGTCCCTCCCGTTAAGGGAGAGACCCAGTACTTC. It specifies CASSLVPPVKGETQYF.

The CDR3 here is CASTLDRDGEQYF. CDR3 coding DNA: TGCGCCAGCACCCTGGATAGGGACGGCGAGCAGTACTTC. V usage is TRBV5-1 and J usage is TRBJ2-7, with D perhaps assigned TRBD1 or TRBD2 (5 bases each). Germline assignment: CDR1 SGHRS and CDR2 YFSETQ. V was clipped by 6 bases and J by 6 bases, with 16 bases between them. There are 13 residues in the CDR3.